Ten or more counts support the clone carrying this T cell receptor beta chain. What it recognizes is unknown. This sample was taken from a study of T cells in Graves' hyperthyroidism and ophthalmopathy. TCR beta CDR3 sequences were amplified from RNA transcripts. The HTBI primer set was used in a first-round RT-PCR of the TCR CDR3. Each CDR3 protein gets one entry after TCRdb re-called the multiplex PCR reads with MiXCR. The table has 300,000 to 400,000 distinct CDR3 sequences, less than 15% seen once. Those patients with uncontrolled infection, other autoimmune disease, pregnancy or lactation were excluded. Germline V gene data show CDR1 as SGHRS and CDR2 as YFSETQ. The V and J ends lost 0 bases and 4 bases respectively, with 11 bases between them. CDR3 length equals 15 residues. Study-wide points: Blood samples included most of the expanded thyroid clonotypes exceeding 0.001.

Sample: blood. The TCR was taken from a woman aged 18-29 years with Graves' hyperthyroidism. V gene TRBV5-1 combines with J gene TRBJ2-1, with a weak D call TRBD2 (5 bases). The CDR3: CASSLDRTFYNEQFF. In nucleotides, the CDR3 is TGCGCCAGCAGCTTGGATCGGACTTTTTACAATGAGCAGTTCTTC.